These T cell receptor beta chains were read from a single sample in a study of a mutant IDH1 vaccine in newly diagnosed glioma. The assay was immunoSEQ multiplex PCR, and TCRdb's table has in-frame clones only and misses some. The sample lists some 57,000 clones; 80% to 85% were seen once. Which antigens these TCRs recognize remains unknown. The material sequenced was PBMCs, taken from a glioma patient whose treatment included an IDH1 peptide vaccine. Source of these receptors: a woman aged 18-29 years with glioma. CDR3s include the opening cysteine and the closing phenylalanine or tryptophan. The order of the fields is V gene, clone size, J gene, D gene, CDR3 length, CDR3 DNA, CDR3 protein. D genes are given only for firm matches. Expanded clones get a size class; other rows say once, few or many, or leave the size out.

TRBV30	.	TRBJ2-7	TRBD1	14	TGTGCCTGGAGTGCGACAGGGATTGGGTACGAGCAGTACTTC	CAWSATGIGYEQYF
TRBV10-3	.	TRBJ2-7	.	13	TGTGCCATCAGTGAGCCGGGGGAGAGGGAGCAGTACTTC	CAISEPGEREQYF
TRBV7-9	.	TRBJ1-2	.	14	TGTGCCAGCAGCTCCGGGACGGCGGATTTGGGCTACACCTTC	CASSSGTADLGYTF
TRBV7-9	.	TRBJ1-2	TRBD1	14	TGTGCCAGCAGCTTAGGGACAGGGATCGATGGCTACACCTTC	CASSLGTGIDGYTF
TRBV19	.	TRBJ2-7	TRBD2	16	TGTGCCAGTAGTATGAGGCTAGCGGGGAACTTCCACGAGCAGTACTTC	CASSMRLAGNFHEQYF
TRBV6-5	.	TRBJ2-7	.	14	TGTGCCAGCAGACCGGGCCTTAAGGGGTACGAGCAGTACTTC	CASRPGLKGYEQYF
TRBV7-2	.	TRBJ1-2	.	15	TGTGCCAGCAGGGTGGTTTCAGGGGATAACTATGGCTACACCTTC	CASRVVSGDNYGYTF
TRBV27	.	TRBJ2-7	TRBD2	19	TGTGCCAGCAGTCTCCAAACCGGGACTAGCGGGGGGGACAGCTACGAGCAGTACTTC	CASSLQTGTSGGDSYEQYF
TRBV5-1	.	TRBJ2-7	TRBD2	15	TGCGCCAGCAGCCGTCTCGGGACTAACTCCTACGAGCAGTACTTC	CASSRLGTNSYEQYF
TRBV5-6	.	TRBJ2-3	.	16	TGTGCCAGCAGCCCTCGACAGGTGCCTAGCACAGATACGCAGTATTTT	CASSPRQVPSTDTQYF
TRBV7-9	.	TRBJ1-2	TRBD1	12	TGTGCCAGCAGCTTGGGACAGGCCGGCTACACCTTC	CASSLGQAGYTF
TRBV2	.	TRBJ2-7	TRBD2	13	TGTGCCAGCATCTTGGATTGGGGGGGTGGGCAGTACTTC	CASILDWGGGQYF
TRBV2	.	TRBJ2-1	.	13	TGTGCCAGCAGTGAAGAGGGGGTCAGTGAGCAGTTCTTC	CASSEEGVSEQFF
TRBV27	.	TRBJ2-7	TRBD2	15	TGTGCCAGCAGCTCTATAGCGGGAAGCTCCTACGAGCAGTACTTC	CASSSIAGSSYEQYF
TRBV9	.	TRBJ2-1	.	15	TGTGCCAGCAGCGTAGCTGGCGGTTCCTACAATGAGCAGTTCTTC	CASSVAGGSYNEQFF
TRBV7-2	few	TRBJ1-3	.	15	TGTGCCAGCAGCTTAGTGGGCAACTCTGGAAACACCATATATTTT	CASSLVGNSGNTIYF
TRBV5-1	few	TRBJ1-2	.	15	TGCGCCAGCACTATAGAGGGGAAGGGATTCGATGGCTACACCTTC	CASTIEGKGFDGYTF
TRBV2	.	TRBJ1-1	TRBD1	14	TGTGCCAGCAGGAAGGAACAGGGGGGCACTGAAGCTTTCTTT	CASRKEQGGTEAFF
TRBV5-8	.	TRBJ1-4	TRBD1	15	TGTGCCAGCAGCTTGGGGGTCCAGGGGGATGAAAAACTGTTTTTT	CASSLGVQGDEKLFF
TRBV20-1	few	TRBJ1-1	.	11	TGCAGTGCTATCCGGGCAAGTGAAGCTTTCTTT	CSAIRASEAFF
TRBV5-5	.	TRBJ1-1	.	12	TGTGCCAGCAGCTTGAGGGTCAGCGAAGCTTTCTTT	CASSLRVSEAFF
TRBV6-1	.	TRBJ2-5	.	13	TGTGCCAGCAGTGAAGGCTGGAGCGAGACCCAGTACTTC	CASSEGWSETQYF
TRBV10-2	.	TRBJ1-2	.	16	TGCGCCAGCAGTGAGTGGGGCAGCAAGTCTAACTATGGCTACACCTTC	CASSEWGSKSNYGYTF
TRBV18	.	TRBJ2-7	.	13	TGTGCCAGCTCACCACCGCGTACCTACGAGCAGTACTTC	CASSPPRTYEQYF
TRBV6-6	.	TRBJ1-1	.	13	TGTGCCAGCAGTTACGACAGCGGAGCTGAAGCTTTCTTT	CASSYDSGAEAFF
TRBV6-9	.	TRBJ1-2	TRBD1	15	TGTGCCAGCAGTTATGGGGACAGGGGTGCCTATGGCTACACCTTC	CASSYGDRGAYGYTF
TRBV6-1	.	TRBJ1-5	.	14	TGTGCCAGCAGTGAGACGGTAGGCAATCAGCCCCAGCATTTT	CASSETVGNQPQHF
TRBV2	.	TRBJ2-7	.	13	TGTGCCAGCAGTGAAGCTGAAATTCTCGAGCAGTACTTC	CASSEAEILEQYF
TRBV2	few	TRBJ1-1	.	12	TGTGCCAGCAGTGAGAACACAGGGTCGCCTTTCTTT	CASSENTGSPFF
TRBV19	.	TRBJ1-1	.	16	TGTGCCAGTAGTGTACTCCGGGGGGCGGCGAACACTGAAGCTTTCTTT	CASSVLRGAANTEAFF
TRBV27	.	TRBJ2-3	.	12	TGTGCCAGCAGTGCTAGCACAGATACGCAGTATTTT	CASSASTDTQYF
TRBV10-1	.	TRBJ2-7	TRBD1	15	TGCGCCAGCACCTTAAGACAGGGCCGCTCCTACGAGCAGTACTTC	CASTLRQGRSYEQYF
TRBV12-5	.	TRBJ1-1	TRBD1	17	TGTGCTAGTGGTTTTTTTGCAGGGGGGAATAGGGACACTGAAGCTTTCTTT	CASGFFAGGNRDTEAFF
TRBV4-1	.	TRBJ2-5	.	14	TGCGCCAGCAGCCACCTTGTCGCCATTGAGACCCAGTACTTC	CASSHLVAIETQYF
TRBV30	.	TRBJ1-2	TRBD1	14	TGTGCCTGGAGTGACCCCTCAGGGGGCTATGGCTACACCTTC	CAWSDPSGGYGYTF
TRBV7-7	once	TRBJ2-5	.	13	TGTGCTAGCAGCAGAGGACAGAAAGAGACCCAGTACTTC	CASSRGQKETQYF
TRBV2	.	TRBJ2-5	.	12	TGTGCCAGCAGCCGGGACCGTGGGACCCAGTACTTC	CASSRDRGTQYF
TRBV29-1	.	TRBJ2-7	.	15	TGCAGCGTTGAAGATCAAACTAGCCCAGCCTACGAGCAGTACTTC	CSVEDQTSPAYEQYF
TRBV18	.	TRBJ1-5	.	14	TGTGCCAGCTCGCCCAGGGAGATGGGTCAGCCCCAGCATTTT	CASSPREMGQPQHF
TRBV27	few	TRBJ1-5	.	16	TGTGCCAGCACCCCGGGGCAGTCCTATAGCAATCAGCCCCAGCATTTT	CASTPGQSYSNQPQHF
TRBV28	.	TRBJ1-1	.	11	TGTGCCAGCAGGGGGCGTCCTGAAGCTTTCTTT	CASRGRPEAFF
TRBV25-1	.	TRBJ2-3	TRBD2	15	TGTGCCAGCAGCATTGCTAGCGGGAGCACAGATACGCAGTATTTT	CASSIASGSTDTQYF